This T cell receptor beta chain was identified in a study of human T cells and chemical hapten exposure listed by TCRdb under 2021. Regarding the research as a whole: For sensitization, 2% DPC in acetone was applied to a roughly 2 cm by roughly 2 cm area of upper inner arm skin. Throughout the study period of around 25 weeks, patients also received therapeutic DPC doses to the scalp every week. Patch testing was performed on the upper back with Finn chambers containing 0.01% DPC, and the patch tests were scored after 6 days according to International Contact Dermatitis Research Group standards. Alopecia areata with under or over 50% scalp involvement, alopecia totalis and alopecia universalis were represented in the patient cohort, which was mostly female. Libraries were pooled for sequencing, and per-sample TCR yields varied mainly because of small differences in library volumes within the pool. Peripheral blood TCR repertoire changes were tracked in vivo in alopecia patients during primary and secondary sensitization to the hapten diphenylcyclopropenone (DPC). Blood was sampled from patients pre-sensitization (week 0) and at 2, 6 and about 24 weeks after DPC sensitization. For TCR sequencing, blood came from 25 to 35 alopecia patients at anywhere from one to four time points (pre-sensitization, 2, 6 and 24 weeks).

Library construction relied on RACE. Sequencing was performed on a NextSeq 500. During library preparation, unique molecular identifiers were attached to individual cDNA molecules so that TCRs could be counted in a quantitative, reproducible way. Both TCR alpha and TCR beta chains were sequenced from each blood RNA sample. As for the original processing: The median number of TCRs per sample was 95,638, ranging from roughly 23,224 to 690,600. The Decombinator software suite was used to annotate the V, J and CDR3 of the TCR reads. For PS versus PT1 abundance plots, all samples were subsampled to the same number of TCRs (28,000). Expanded TCRs were defined as absent before sensitization and observed at least eight times at the 2-week time point. TCRdb handled the public reads itself, with Q25 trimming in fastp and clone calling in MiXCR, and kept productive beta chains. When rows share a CDR3 protein, they turn into one entry using the most common DNA and genes. TCRdb, not the authors, supplied the V and J calls. For this sample the table gives a few hundred thousand distinct CDR3 sequences, of which roughly 6% were detected only once. The ten most abundant clones make up less than 6.5% of the sample.

At the junction V is shortened by 4 bases and J by 2 bases, with 18 bases in between. The germline V gene provides CDR1 LGHNT and CDR2 FRNRAP. The CDR3 holds 17 amino acids from the cysteine to the phenylalanine. The read is trimmed to its CDR3 DNA, 51 bases read in frame from base 1. Interpreted using the paper, the time point label stands for: patch test 2, 6 weeks after DPC sensitization. Sample treatment or condition, as interpreted from the label and publication: therapeutic diphenylcyclopropenone sensitization with weekly scalp DPC. Blood at each patch-test visit was drawn before the patch test was applied. Eligible patients were aged 18 to 70, diagnosed with alopecia, deemed suitable for DPC therapy, and excluded if pregnant. Total RNA was extracted from unfractionated whole blood that had been collected in Tempus Blood RNA tubes. Turning to this clonotype: No cognate antigen has been identified for it. The input lacks base qualities; no much larger clone sits a single base away.

What the work shows at the level of the full study, not this receptor alone: Because every patient had alopecia, a presumed autoimmune disease, the patients' immune response might differ from that of healthy individuals. Repeated subsampling changed both the strength of the expansion versus patch-test correlation and the threshold at which that correlation became significant. A positive correlation was found between the number of PT1 expanded TCRs and patch test score, with significance reached at thresholds 8, 16 and 32 but not 4. DPC sensitization did not change the number of TCRs with a frequency above 1 in 1000, and there was no evidence of changes in global repertoire structure. Expanded TCRs formed significantly more large CDR3 similarity clusters than pre-sensitization or healthy control sets, consistent with antigen-driven responses.

This TCR was recovered from a woman aged 18-29 years with alopecia areata. Some clones in this sample may be carry-over from other donors' samples. The sequence links TRBV12-5 to TRBJ1-3; the D gene remains uncertain. Sample: whole blood, taken in connection with sensitization to the hapten diphenylcyclopropenone (DPC). The nucleotide sequence reads TGTGCTAGTGGTTCAGACCGGCGGTATATACCTGGAAACACCATATATTTT. It encodes CASGSDRRYIPGNTIYF. The CDR3 plus the reference TRBV12-5 and TRBJ1-3 genes for the other parts give the full variable domain: DARVTQTPRHKVTEMGQEVTMRCQPILGHNTVFWYRQTMMQGLELLAYFRNRAPLDDSGMPKDRFSAEMPDATLATLKIQPSEPRDSAVYFCASGSDRRYIPGNTIYFGEGSWLTVV.